This record looks at one TCR beta chain sequence and its context. TCRdb keeps only in-frame clones here, not all; method: immunoSEQ multiplex PCR. The repertoire holds some 2,400,000 clones, with 95% as singletons. These data originate in a study of shared clonotypes between healthy human individuals. J gave up 4 bases and V 8 bases, and 7 bases lay outside the gene matches. The CDR3 runs to 14 residues. The germline CDR1 and CDR2 sequences are SNHLY and FYNNEI. This receptor was obtained from a man between 18 and 29 years old in good health. The genes are TRBV2 and TRBJ1-1; 10 bases match TRBD1. The sequenced sample was naive CD4+ T cells sorted from blood. Indicated subset: CD45RA+ positively selected. The CDR3 protein is CASLGRTGGTEAFF. CDR3 nucleotide sequence: TGTGCCAGCCTTGGTCGGACAGGGGGCACTGAAGCTTTCTTT.